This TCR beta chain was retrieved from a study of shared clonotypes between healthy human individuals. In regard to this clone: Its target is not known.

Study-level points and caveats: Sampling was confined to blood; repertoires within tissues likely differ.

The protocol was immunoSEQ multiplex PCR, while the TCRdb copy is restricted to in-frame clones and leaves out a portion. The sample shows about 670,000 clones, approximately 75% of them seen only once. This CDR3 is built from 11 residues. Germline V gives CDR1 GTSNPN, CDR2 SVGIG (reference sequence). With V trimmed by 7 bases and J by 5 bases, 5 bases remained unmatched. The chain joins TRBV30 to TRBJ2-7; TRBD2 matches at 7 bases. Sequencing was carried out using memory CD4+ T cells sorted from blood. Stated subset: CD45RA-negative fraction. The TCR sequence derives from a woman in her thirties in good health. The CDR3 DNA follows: TGTGCCTTCCGGACTAGTAACGAGCAGTACTTC. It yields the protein CAFRTSNEQYF. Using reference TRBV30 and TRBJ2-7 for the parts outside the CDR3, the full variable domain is SQTIHQWPATLVQPVGSPLSLECTVEGTSNPNLYWYRQAAGRGLQLLFYSVGIGQISSEVPQNLSASRPQDRQFILSSKKLLLSDSGFYLCAFRTSNEQYFGPGTRLTVT.